The entry below describes one T cell receptor (beta chain). Antigen specificity is unknown. As for time point: cycle 4 day 1 (C4D1), after less than 7 weeks of nivolumab. Every patient had relapsed following autologous stem cell transplantation, and cohorts differed in brentuximab vedotin exposure. Classifying best responses yielded complete response, partial response or progressive disease. This entry belongs to a study of PD-1 blockade in classical Hodgkin lymphoma. Whole-study results and caveats: Complete responders matched newly diagnosed patients in baseline diversity. After ASCT, patients who started nivolumab under 1 year later were excluded. At C4D1, TCR diversity had climbed significantly for CD4+ cells, though not for CD8+ cells.

This CDR3 spans 15 amino acids. Germline loops: CDR1 LGHNA, CDR2 YSLEER. Trimming shortened V by 0 bases and J by 5 bases, and 13 bases separated the two germline ends. The data were produced by immunoSEQ multiplex PCR, yet TCRdb's version contains in-frame clones alone and is incomplete. Of 15,000 to 25,000 clones listed, roughly three quarters were seen once; the top ten hold 20%. The starting material was peripheral blood mononuclear cells (PBMCs), obtained before the fourth cycle of nivolumab. This sequence was found in a human donor with classical Hodgkin lymphoma. The chain recombines TRBV4-3 with TRBJ2-5; D gene uncertain. The CDR3 DNA reads as TGCGCCAGCAGCCAAGATCGAGGCCCTTGGGAGACCCAGTACTTC. Translation gives CASSQDRGPWETQYF.